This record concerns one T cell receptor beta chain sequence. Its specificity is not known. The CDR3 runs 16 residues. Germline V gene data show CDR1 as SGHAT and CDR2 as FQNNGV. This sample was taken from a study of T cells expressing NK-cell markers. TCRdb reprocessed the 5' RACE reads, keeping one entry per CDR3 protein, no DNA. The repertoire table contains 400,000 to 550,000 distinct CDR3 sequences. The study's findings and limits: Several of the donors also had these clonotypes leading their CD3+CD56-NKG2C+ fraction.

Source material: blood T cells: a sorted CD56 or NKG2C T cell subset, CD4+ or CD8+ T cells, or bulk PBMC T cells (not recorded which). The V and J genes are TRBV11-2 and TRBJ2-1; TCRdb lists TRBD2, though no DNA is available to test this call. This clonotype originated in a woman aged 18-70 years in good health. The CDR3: CASSRPGLAGTYEQFF.